The 2 T cell receptor beta chains listed next were all sequenced from one sample in a study of shared clonotypes between healthy human individuals. Profiled with immunoSEQ multiplex PCR; TCRdb holds only in-frame clones, not every one. The data contain about 1,900,000 clones, about 95% of them singletons. CD45RO-negative, CCR7-positively selected cells formed the naive CD8 fraction, excluding terminally differentiated effector memory CD45RA+ cells. The sequenced material came from naive CD8+ T cells sorted from blood. All receptors come from a man aged 18-30 years in good health.

The gene calls are TRBV13 and TRBJ2-3, with unresolved D. In germline, CDR1 is PRHDT, CDR2 FYEKMQ (reference sequence). The CDR3 has 12 residues. V lost 4 bases and J lost 4, with 6 bases in between. The CDR3 region is CASSYGADTQYF. The CDR3 DNA reads as TGTGCCAGCAGCTATGGTGCAGATACGCAGTATTTT.

V is TRBV7-9 and J is TRBJ2-7; perhaps TRBD1 as D (5 bases). Germline V lookup: CDR1 SEHNR, CDR2 FQNEAQ (reference sequence). CDR3 size: 15 residues. Trimming took 5 bases from V and 5 from J, leaving 19 bases between them. CDR3 protein: CASSPARGFRDEQYF. The CDR3 DNA follows: TGTGCCAGCAGCCCGGCTAGGGGTTTTCGGGACGAGCAGTACTTC.